This T cell receptor (beta chain) was retrieved from a study of T cell responses to AZD1222 COVID-19 vaccine. Study-wide context: Second doses that came at about 4 or about 12 weeks were put together.

Study observations and caveats: Of the AZD1222 recipients, only five to seven were seropositive at baseline. None of the repertoires were sampled until the peak T cell response had passed.

Trimming stripped 3 bases from V and 2 bases from J, with 10 bases between. The germline gives CDR1 ENHRY, CDR2 SYGVKD. CDR3 length: 15 residues. Here immunoSEQ multiplex PCR was the method, and the copy in TCRdb shows in-frame clones only, minus some. The table shows under 130,000 clones, with roughly 88% occurring only once. A remark on this clone: Its target is not known.

The receptor's source is an adult in good health. This sequence joins TRBV10-3 and TRBJ1-4; D is perhaps TRBD1 (5 bases). The specimen was peripheral blood, collected on day 0 of AZD1222 vaccination. Here the CDR3 reads CAISDGRGTNEKLFF. The CDR3, as DNA: TGTGCCATCAGTGATGGGCGGGGGACTAATGAAAAACTGTTTTTT.